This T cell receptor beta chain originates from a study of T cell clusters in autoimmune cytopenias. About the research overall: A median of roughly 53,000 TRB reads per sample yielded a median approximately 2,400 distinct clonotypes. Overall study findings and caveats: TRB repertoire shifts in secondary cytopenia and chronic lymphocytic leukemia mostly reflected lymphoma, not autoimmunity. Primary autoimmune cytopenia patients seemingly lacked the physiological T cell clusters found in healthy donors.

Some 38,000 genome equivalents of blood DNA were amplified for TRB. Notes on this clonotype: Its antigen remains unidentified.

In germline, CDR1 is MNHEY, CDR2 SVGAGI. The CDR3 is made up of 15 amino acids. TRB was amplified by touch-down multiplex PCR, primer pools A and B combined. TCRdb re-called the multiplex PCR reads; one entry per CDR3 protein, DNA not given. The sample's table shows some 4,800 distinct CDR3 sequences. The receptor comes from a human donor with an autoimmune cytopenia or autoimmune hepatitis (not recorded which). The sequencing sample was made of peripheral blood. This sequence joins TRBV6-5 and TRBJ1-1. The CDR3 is CASSKGRNMNTEAFF.